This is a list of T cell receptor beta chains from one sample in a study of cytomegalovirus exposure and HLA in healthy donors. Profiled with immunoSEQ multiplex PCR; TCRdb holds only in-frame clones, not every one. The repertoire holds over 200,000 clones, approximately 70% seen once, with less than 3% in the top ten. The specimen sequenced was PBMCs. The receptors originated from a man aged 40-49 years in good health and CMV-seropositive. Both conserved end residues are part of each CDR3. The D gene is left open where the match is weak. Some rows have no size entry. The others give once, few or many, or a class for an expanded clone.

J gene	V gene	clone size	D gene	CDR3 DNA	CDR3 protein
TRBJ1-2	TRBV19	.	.	TGTGCCAGTAGTCTACAGGGCGGCTATGGCTACACCTTC	CASSLQGGYGYTF
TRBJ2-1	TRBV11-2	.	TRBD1	TGTGCCAGCAGCCCACTTAGGGGGCTCGGTGAGCAGTTCTTC	CASSPLRGLGEQFF
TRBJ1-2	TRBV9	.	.	TGTGCCAGCAGCGTAGCTCCTACGGCCAGGTTCGATGGCTACACCTTC	CASSVAPTARFDGYTF
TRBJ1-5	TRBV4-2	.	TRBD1	TGTGCCAGCAGCCAAGTCGCAGGGGGCGGAGTTCTGCATTTT	CASSQVAGGGVLHF
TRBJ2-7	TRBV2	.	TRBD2	TGTGCCAGCAGTGAGTTAGCGGGGCCCTCCGCGGCGCAGTACTTC	CASSELAGPSAAQYF
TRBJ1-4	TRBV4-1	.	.	TGCGCCAGCAGCCAAGAGGAAGGGGCGCGCGAAAAACTGTTTTTT	CASSQEEGAREKLFF
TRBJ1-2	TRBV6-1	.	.	TGTGCCAGCAGTGAAGCGGCGGGGGATGGCTACACCTTC	CASSEAAGDGYTF
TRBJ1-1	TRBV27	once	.	TGTGCCAGCAGTTTATCCCCCGGGAGTGAAGCTTTCTTT	CASSLSPGSEAFF
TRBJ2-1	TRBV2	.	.	TGTGCCAGCAGTGAAGACAGCCTTCCCTCCTACAATGAGCAGTTCTTC	CASSEDSLPSYNEQFF
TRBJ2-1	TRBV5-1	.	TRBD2	TGCGCCAGCAGCTTGGCGGCGGGGGGGCAAAATGAGCAGTTCTTC	CASSLAAGGQNEQFF
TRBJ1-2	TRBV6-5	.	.	TGTGCCAGCAGTTACGGCAGAAAGAACGATGGCTACACCTTC	CASSYGRKNDGYTF
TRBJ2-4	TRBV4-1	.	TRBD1	TGCGCCAGCAGCCAAACCCCGGGACAGGGGGTAAGGAACATTCAGTACTTC	CASSQTPGQGVRNIQYF
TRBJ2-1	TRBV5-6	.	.	TGTGCCAGCAGCTTGGCCGGCGACACCCGGTACAATGAGCAGTTCTTC	CASSLAGDTRYNEQFF
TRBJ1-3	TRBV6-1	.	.	TGTGCCAGCAGTGTGGGGCACGCTGGAAACACCATATATTTT	CASSVGHAGNTIYF
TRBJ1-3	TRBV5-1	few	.	TGCGCCAGCAGCCCTTCCCGACTAGGAGGAAACACCATATATTTT	CASSPSRLGGNTIYF
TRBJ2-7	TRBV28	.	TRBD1	TGTGCCAGCAGTTCCGGGACAGGGGGGTTTTCCTACGAGCAGTACTTC	CASSSGTGGFSYEQYF
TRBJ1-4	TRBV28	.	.	TGTGCCAGCACCGCGCCGGGGTCAACTAATGAAAAACTGTTTTTT	CASTAPGSTNEKLFF